This T cell receptor (beta chain) was observed in a study of blood T cell repertoires in COVID-19. Looking at the study overall: Samples taken during acute and convalescent COVID-19 were collected in the United States, Italy and Spain. T cells, B-cell-depleted T cells, or PBMCs provided the cDNA or gDNA that served as material.

This clone was recorded only once. Per the germline V gene, CDR1 is MNHEY and CDR2 is SVGAGI. The CDR3 contains 14 residues. After removal of 7 bases from V and 2 bases from J, the junction contained 4 bases not matched to a gene. In the original analysis: Scientists estimated how many nucleated cells there were by amplifying reference gene primers. Libraries were prepared by immunoSEQ multiplex PCR; TCRdb keeps only in-frame clonotypes and omits some of them. From that table come the V and J calls and clone size; the DNA was used to work out D and trimming. Of approximately 150,000 clones in the sample, over 80% were seen once.

This clonotype was obtained from a woman aged 40 to 55 who had recovered from COVID-19. The sequenced sample was PBMCs or T cells enriched from blood (not recorded which). J is TRBJ2-4 and V is TRBV6-5, with TRBD1 matching over 8 bases. CDR3 residues: CASMTGATKNIQYF. In DNA form, the CDR3 reads TGTGCCAGCATGACAGGGGCGACCAAAAACATTCAGTACTTC.